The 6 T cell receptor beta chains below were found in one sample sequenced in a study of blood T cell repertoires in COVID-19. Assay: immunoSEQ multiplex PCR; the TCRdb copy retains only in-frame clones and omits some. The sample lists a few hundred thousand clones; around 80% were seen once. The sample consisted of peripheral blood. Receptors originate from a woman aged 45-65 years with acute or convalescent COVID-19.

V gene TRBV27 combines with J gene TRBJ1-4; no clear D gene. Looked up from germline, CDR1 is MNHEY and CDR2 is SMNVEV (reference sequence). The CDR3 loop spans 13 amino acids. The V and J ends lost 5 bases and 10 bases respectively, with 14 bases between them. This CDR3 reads CASSPLSLGKLFF. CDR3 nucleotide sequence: TGTGCCAGCAGTCCCCTCTCCCTCGGAAAACTGTTTTTT.

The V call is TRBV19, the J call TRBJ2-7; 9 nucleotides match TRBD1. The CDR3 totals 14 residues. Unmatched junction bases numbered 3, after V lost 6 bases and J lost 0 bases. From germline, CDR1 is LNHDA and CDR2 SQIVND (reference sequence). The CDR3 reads CASRRQGGSYEQYF. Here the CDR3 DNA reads TGTGCCAGTAGAAGACAGGGGGGCTCCTACGAGCAGTACTTC.

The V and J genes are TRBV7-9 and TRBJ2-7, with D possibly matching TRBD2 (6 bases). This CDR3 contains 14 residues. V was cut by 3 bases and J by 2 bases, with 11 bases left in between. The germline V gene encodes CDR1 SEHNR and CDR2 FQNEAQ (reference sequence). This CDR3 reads CASSFSAGAYEQYF. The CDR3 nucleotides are TGTGCCAGCAGCTTCTCAGCGGGCGCCTACGAGCAGTACTTC.

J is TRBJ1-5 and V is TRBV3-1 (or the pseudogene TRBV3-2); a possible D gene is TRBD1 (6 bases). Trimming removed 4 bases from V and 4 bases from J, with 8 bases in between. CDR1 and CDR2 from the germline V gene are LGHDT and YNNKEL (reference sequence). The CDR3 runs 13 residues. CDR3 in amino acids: CASSRDTNQPQHF. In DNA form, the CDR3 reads TGTGCCAGCAGCCGGGACACAAATCAGCCCCAGCATTTT.

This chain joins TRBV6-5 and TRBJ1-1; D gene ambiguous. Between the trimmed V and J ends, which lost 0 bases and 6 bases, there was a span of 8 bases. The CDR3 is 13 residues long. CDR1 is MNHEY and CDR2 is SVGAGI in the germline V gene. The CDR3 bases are TGTGCCAGCAGTTACTCCAGGATATCTGAAGCTTTCTTT. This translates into CASSYSRISEAFF.

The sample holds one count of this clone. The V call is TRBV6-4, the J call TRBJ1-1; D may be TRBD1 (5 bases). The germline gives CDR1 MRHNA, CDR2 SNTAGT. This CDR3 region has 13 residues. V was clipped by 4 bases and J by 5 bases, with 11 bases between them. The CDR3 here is CASSVEGPTEAFF. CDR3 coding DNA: TGTGCCAGCAGTGTGGAGGGGCCTACTGAAGCTTTCTTT.